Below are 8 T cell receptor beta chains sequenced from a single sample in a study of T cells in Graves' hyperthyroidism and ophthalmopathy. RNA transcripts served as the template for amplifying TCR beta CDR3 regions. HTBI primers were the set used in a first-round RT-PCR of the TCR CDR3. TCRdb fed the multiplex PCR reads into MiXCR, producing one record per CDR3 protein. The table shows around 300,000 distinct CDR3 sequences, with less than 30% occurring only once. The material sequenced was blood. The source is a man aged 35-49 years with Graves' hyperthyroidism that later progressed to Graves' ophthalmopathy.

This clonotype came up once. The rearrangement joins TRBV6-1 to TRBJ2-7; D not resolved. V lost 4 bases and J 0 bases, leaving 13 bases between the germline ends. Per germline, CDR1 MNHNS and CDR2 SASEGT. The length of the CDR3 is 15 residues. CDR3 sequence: CASSAAGIFSYEQYF. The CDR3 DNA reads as TGTGCCAGCAGTGCTGCAGGAATTTTCTCCTACGAGCAGTACTTC.

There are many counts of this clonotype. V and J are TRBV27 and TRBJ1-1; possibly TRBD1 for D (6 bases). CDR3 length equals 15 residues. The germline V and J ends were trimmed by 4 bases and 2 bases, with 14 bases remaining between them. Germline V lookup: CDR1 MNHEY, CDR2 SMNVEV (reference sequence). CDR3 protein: CASSSEPTGNTEAFF. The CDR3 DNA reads TGTGCCAGCAGTTCCGAACCGACAGGCAACACTGAAGCTTTCTTT.

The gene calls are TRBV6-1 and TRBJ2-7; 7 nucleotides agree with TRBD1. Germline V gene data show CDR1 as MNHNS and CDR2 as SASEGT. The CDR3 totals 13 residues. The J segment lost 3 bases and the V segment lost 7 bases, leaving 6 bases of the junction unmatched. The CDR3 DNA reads TGTGCCAGCATGCCGGGACAGAACTACGAGCAGTACTTC. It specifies CASMPGQNYEQYF.

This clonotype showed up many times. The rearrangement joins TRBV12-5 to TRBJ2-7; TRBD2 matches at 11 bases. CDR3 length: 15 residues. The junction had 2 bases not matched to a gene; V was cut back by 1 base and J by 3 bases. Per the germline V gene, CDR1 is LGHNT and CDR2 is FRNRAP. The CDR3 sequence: CASGLGLAGIYEQYF. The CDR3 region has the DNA TGTGCTAGTGGTTTGGGACTAGCGGGAATCTACGAGCAGTACTTC.

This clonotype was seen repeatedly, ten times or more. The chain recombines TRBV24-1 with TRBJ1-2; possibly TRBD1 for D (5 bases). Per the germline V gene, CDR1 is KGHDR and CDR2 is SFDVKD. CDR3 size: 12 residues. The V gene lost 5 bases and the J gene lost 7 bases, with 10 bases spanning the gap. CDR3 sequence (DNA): TGTGCCACCAGTGTGGGGGATGTTGGCTACACCTTC. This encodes CATSVGDVGYTF.

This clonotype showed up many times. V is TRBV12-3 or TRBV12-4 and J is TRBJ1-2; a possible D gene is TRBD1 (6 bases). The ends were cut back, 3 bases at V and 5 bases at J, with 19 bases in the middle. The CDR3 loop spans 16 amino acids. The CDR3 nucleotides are TGTGCCAGCAGTTTTGGGGGCAGCTCTCCCAAATATGGCTACACCTTC. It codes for CASSFGGSSPKYGYTF.

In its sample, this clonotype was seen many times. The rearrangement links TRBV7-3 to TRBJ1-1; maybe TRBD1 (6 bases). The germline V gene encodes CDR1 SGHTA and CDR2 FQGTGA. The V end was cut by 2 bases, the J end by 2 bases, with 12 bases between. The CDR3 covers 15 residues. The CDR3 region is CASSLSGRGNTEAFF. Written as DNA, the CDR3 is TGTGCCAGCAGCTTATCTGGCAGGGGTAACACTGAAGCTTTCTTT.

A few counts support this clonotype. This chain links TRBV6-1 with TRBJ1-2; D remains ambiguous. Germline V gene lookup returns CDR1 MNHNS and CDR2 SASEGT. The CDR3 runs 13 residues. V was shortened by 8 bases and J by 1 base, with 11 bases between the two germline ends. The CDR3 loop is CASWSFRNYGYTF. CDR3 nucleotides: TGTGCCAGCTGGTCCTTCCGTAACTATGGCTACACCTTC.